This TCR beta chain was retrieved from a study of blood T cell repertoires in COVID-19. Looked up from germline, CDR1 is LNHDA and CDR2 is SQIVND (reference sequence). V lost 3 bases and J lost 0, with 13 bases in between. The CDR3 covers 16 residues. This table comes from immunoSEQ multiplex PCR, and its TCRdb copy is limited to in-frame clones, with some not included. The data show about 150,000 clones, more than 85% seen once. The sample taken for sequencing was peripheral blood. This chain uses TRBV19 with TRBJ2-3, with a possible D match to TRBD2 (7 bases). The sequence was obtained from a woman aged 65 to 85 with acute or convalescent COVID-19. CDR3 region: CASSIPGGSSTDTQYF. In nucleotides, the CDR3 is TGTGCCAGTAGTATTCCGGGGGGCTCTAGCACAGATACGCAGTATTTT.